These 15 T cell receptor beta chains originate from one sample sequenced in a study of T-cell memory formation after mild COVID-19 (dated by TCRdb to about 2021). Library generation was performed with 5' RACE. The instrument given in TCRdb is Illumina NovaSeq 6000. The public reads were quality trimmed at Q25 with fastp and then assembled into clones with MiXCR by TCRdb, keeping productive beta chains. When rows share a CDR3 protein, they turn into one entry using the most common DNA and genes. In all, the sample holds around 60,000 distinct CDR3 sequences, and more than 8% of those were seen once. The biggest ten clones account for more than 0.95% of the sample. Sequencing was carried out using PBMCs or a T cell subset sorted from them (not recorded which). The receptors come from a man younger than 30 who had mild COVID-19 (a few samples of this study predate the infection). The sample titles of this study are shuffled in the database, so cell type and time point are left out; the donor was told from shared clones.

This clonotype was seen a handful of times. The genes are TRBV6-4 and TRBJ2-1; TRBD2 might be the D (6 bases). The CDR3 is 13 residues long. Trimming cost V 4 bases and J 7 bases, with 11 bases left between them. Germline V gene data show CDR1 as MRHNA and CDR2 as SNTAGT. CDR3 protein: CASSVEGTNEQFF. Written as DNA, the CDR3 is TGTGCCAGCAGTGTGGAGGGGACGAATGAGCAGTTCTTC.

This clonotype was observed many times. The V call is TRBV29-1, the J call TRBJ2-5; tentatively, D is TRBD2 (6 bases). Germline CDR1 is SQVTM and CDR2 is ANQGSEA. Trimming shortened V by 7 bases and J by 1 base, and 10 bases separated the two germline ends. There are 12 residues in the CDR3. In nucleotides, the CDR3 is TGCAGCGGTGGGGGGACCCAAGAGACCCAGTACTTC. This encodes CSGGGTQETQYF.

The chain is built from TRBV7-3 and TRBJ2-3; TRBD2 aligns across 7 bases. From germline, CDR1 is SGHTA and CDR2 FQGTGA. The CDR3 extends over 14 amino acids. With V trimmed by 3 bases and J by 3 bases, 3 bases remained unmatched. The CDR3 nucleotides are TGTGCCAGCAGCTTCTCGGGACTAACAGATACGCAGTATTTT. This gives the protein CASSFSGLTDTQYF.

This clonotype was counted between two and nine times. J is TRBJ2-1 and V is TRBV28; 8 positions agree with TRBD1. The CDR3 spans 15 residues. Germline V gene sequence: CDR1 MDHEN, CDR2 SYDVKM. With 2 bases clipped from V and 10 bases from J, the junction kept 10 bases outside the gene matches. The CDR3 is CASSLGAGGTREQFF. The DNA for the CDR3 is TGTGCCAGCAGTTTAGGGGCAGGGGGCACGCGGGAGCAGTTCTTC.

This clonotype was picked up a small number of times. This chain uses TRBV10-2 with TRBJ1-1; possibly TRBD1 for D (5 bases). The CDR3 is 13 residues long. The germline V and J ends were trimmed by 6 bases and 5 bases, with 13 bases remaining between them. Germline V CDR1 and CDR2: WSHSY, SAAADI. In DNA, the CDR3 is TGCGCCAGCAGGTTGGGGGGGGGAACTGAAGCTTTCTTT. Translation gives CASRLGGGTEAFF.

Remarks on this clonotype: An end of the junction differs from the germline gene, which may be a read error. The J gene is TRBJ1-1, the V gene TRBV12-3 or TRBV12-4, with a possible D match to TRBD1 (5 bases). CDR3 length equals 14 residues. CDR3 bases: TGTGCCAGCAACCACAGGAGAATGAACAATGAAGCTTTCTTT. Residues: CASNHRRMNNEAFF.

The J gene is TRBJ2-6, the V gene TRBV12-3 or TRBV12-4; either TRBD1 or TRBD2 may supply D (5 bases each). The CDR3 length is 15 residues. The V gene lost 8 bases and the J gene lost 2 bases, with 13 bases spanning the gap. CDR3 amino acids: CASSLGVTGANVLTF. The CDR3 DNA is TGTGCCAGCTCCCTGGGGGTGACTGGGGCCAACGTCCTGACTTTC.

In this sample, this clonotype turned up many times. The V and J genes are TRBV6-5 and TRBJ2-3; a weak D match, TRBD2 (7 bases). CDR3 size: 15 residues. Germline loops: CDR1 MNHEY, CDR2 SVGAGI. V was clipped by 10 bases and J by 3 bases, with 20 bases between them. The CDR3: CATRGFRGATDTQYF. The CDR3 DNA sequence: TGTGCCACCAGAGGGTTCCGGGGGGCAACAGATACGCAGTATTTT.

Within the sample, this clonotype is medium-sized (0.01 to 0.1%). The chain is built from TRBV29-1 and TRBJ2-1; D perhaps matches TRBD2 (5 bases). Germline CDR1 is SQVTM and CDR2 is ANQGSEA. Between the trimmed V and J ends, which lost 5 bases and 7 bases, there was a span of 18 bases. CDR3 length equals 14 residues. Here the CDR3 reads CSVSRPPGFNEQFF. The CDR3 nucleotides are TGCAGCGTTTCCCGACCCCCGGGATTTAATGAGCAGTTCTTC.

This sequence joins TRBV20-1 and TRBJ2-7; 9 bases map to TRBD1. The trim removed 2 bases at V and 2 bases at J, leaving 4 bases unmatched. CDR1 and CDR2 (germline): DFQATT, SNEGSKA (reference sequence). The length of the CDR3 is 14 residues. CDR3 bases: TGCAGTGCTAGATCCAGGGACAGGGCCTACGAGCAGTACGTC. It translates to CSARSRDRAYEQYV.

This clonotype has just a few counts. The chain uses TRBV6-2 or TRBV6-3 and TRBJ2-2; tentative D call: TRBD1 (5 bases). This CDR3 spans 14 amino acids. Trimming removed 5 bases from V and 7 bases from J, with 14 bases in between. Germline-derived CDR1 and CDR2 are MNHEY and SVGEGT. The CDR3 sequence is CASSATQGIGELFF. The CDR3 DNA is TGTGCCAGCAGTGCCACTCAGGGTATCGGGGAGCTGTTTTTT.

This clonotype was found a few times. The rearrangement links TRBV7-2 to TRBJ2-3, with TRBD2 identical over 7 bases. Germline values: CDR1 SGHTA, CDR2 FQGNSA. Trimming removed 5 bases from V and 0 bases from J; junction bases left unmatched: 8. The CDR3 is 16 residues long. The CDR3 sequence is CASSPRLATSTDTQYF. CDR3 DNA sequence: TGTGCCAGCAGCCCTAGACTAGCAACGAGCACAGATACGCAGTATTTT.

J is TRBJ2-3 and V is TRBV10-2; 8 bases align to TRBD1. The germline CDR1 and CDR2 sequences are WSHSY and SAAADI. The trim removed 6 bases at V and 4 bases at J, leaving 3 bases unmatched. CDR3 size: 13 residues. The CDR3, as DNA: TGCGCCAGCAGACAGGGGGGTGCAGATACGCAGTATTTT. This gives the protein CASRQGGADTQYF.

In DNA, the CDR3 is TGTGCCACCAGTGAGGAGGGACAATACGAGCAGTACGTC. It encodes CATSEEGQYEQYV. The chain has TRBV24-1 and TRBJ2-7; either TRBD1 or TRBD2 may supply D (6 bases each). CDR3 length: 13 amino acids. Germline CDR1 is KGHDR and CDR2 is SFDVKD. The V and J ends lost 4 bases and 4 bases respectively, with 10 bases between them.

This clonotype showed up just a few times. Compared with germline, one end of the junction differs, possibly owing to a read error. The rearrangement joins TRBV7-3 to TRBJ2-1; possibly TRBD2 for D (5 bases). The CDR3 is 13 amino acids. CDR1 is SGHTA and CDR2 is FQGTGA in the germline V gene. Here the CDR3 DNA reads TGTGCCAGCAGCTCCCGGGGAAAAAATGGGCAGTTCTTC. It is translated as CASSSRGKNGQFF.